These 22 T cell receptor beta chains were sequenced from one sample in a study of T cell responses to AZD1222 COVID-19 vaccine. The table came from immunoSEQ multiplex PCR; TCRdb's copy has only in-frame clones and leaves some out. This table holds about 140,000 clones, 80% to 95% found once. This specimen consisted of peripheral blood, obtained 28 days after the second AZD1222 dose. Receptor source: an adult who received the AZD1222 COVID-19 vaccine.

V is TRBV28 and J is TRBJ2-6; D may correspond to TRBD1 or TRBD2 (5 bases each). V lost 7 bases and J 2 bases, leaving 12 bases between the germline ends. The germline V gene encodes CDR1 MDHEN and CDR2 SYDVKM. The CDR3 sequence is 15 residues long. The CDR3 sequence is CASTPWGTGANVLTF. CDR3 coding DNA: TGTGCCAGCACCCCCTGGGGGACTGGGGCCAACGTCCTGACTTTC.

The chain carries TRBV6-5 and TRBJ2-7; TRBD1 aligns across 10 bases. Unmatched junction bases numbered 10, after V lost 4 bases and J lost 7 bases. Germline loops: CDR1 MNHEY, CDR2 SVGAGI. The CDR3 totals 15 residues. Here the CDR3 DNA reads TGTGCCAGCAGTTGGACAGGGGGTAGGGGTCGGGAGCAGTACTTC. As protein: CASSWTGGRGREQYF.

The chain carries TRBV7-3 and TRBJ1-5, with D hard to call. V lost 8 bases, J lost 0 bases, and 11 bases lay in between. Germline V gives CDR1 SGHTA, CDR2 FQGTGA. The CDR3 runs 14 residues. CDR3 sequence reads: CASRGYNSNQPQHF. DNA of the CDR3: TGTGCCAGCCGCGGGTATAATAGCAATCAGCCCCAGCATTTT. Together with reference TRBV7-3 and TRBJ1-5, the CDR3 gives the full variable domain: GAGVSQTPSNKVTEKGKYVELRCDPISGHTALYWYRQSLGQGPEFLIYFQGTGAADDSGLPNDRFFAVRPEGSVSTLKIQRTERGDSAVYLCASRGYNSNQPQHFGDGTRLSIL.

J is TRBJ1-6 and V is TRBV7-2, with 8 bases matching TRBD1. This CDR3 region has 11 residues. Germline V lookup: CDR1 SGHTA, CDR2 FQGNSA. The V and J ends lost 7 bases and 14 bases, in that order; junction bases with no gene match: 4. CDR3: CASKDRVSLHF. CDR3 in DNA: TGTGCCAGCAAGGACAGGGTCTCCCTCCACTTT.

This chain connects TRBV24-1 to TRBJ1-1, with D unresolved. The V and J ends lost 7 bases and 2 bases respectively, with 22 bases between them. Germline V gene lookup returns CDR1 KGHDR and CDR2 SFDVKD. This CDR3 region has 17 residues. In DNA form, the CDR3 reads TGTGCCACCAGAGGGTTAATTACCCCAGACTCCAACACTGAAGCTTTCTTT. Its translation is CATRGLITPDSNTEAFF.

The V and J genes are TRBV12-3 or TRBV12-4 and TRBJ2-7; the match to TRBD2 covers 8 bases. The CDR3 contains 13 residues. Trimming removed 3 bases from V and 7 bases from J; junction bases left unmatched: 5. CDR3 sequence (DNA): TGTGCCAGCAGTTTCGGGAGGGAAAGAGAGCAGTACTTC. Residues: CASSFGREREQYF.

The chain links TRBV28 to TRBJ2-1; 10 nucleotides align to TRBD2. CDR1 and CDR2 from the germline V gene are MDHEN and SYDVKM. Unmatched junction bases numbered 7, after V lost 5 bases and J lost 6 bases. The CDR3 runs 15 residues. The CDR3: CASSAGLAGGNEQFF. The CDR3 bases are TGTGCCAGCAGTGCAGGGTTAGCGGGAGGCAATGAGCAGTTCTTC.

V and J are TRBV28 and TRBJ2-1; TRBD2 agrees at 15 bases. Looked up from germline, CDR1 is MDHEN and CDR2 is SYDVKM. V lost 8 bases, J lost 3 bases, and 17 bases stayed unmatched. The CDR3 has 20 amino acids. CDR3 sequence: CASPWTSGRDAYSGYNEQFF. In DNA, the CDR3 is TGTGCCAGCCCTTGGACTAGCGGGAGGGACGCATACTCGGGCTACAATGAGCAGTTCTTC.

The rearrangement links TRBV5-4 to TRBJ2-5; D might be TRBD2 (7 bases). CDR1 SGHNT and CDR2 YYREEE come from the germline V gene (reference sequence). The CDR3 extends over 15 amino acids. The V gene lost 4 bases and the J gene lost 5 bases, with 18 bases spanning the gap. CDR3: CASSPRRGAGETQYF. CDR3 coding DNA: TGTGCCAGCAGCCCAAGACGGGGGGCGGGGGAGACCCAGTACTTC. Supplemented by reference TRBV5-4 and TRBJ2-5, the full variable domain reads ETGVTQSPTHLIKTRGQQVTLRCSSQSGHNTVSWYQQALGQGPQFIFQYYREEENGRGNFPPRFSGLQFPNYSSELNVNALELDDSALYLCASSPRRGAGETQYFGPGTRLLVL.

The J gene is TRBJ2-5, the V gene TRBV14; the match to TRBD1 covers 8 bases. J gave up 4 bases and V 4 bases, and 5 bases lay outside the gene matches. The CDR3 loop spans 14 amino acids. The V gene's germline CDR1 is SGHDN and CDR2 FVKESK. DNA for the CDR3: TGTGCCAGCAGCCTTCCAGGGGGCGGAGAGACCCAGTACTTC. Protein: CASSLPGGGETQYF.

Worth noting for this clone: Additional DNA sequences in this sample encode the identical CDR3. This sequence joins TRBV6-2 or TRBV6-3 and TRBJ2-2; the D is unclear. Germline assignment: CDR1 MNHEY and CDR2 SVGEGT. V lost 3 bases, J lost 4 bases, and 3 bases lay in between. This CDR3 comprises 12 residues. CDR3 coding DNA: TGTGCCAGCAGTTATGTCACCGGGGAGCTGTTTTTT. Translating it yields CASSYVTGELFF.

The rearrangement uses TRBV5-5 and TRBJ2-5; TRBD2 matches 8 bases. The CDR3 consists of 15 residues. Trimming at V came to 0 bases and at J to 4 bases, leaving 5 bases not matched to a gene. Germline V gene data show CDR1 as SGHKS and CDR2 as YYEKEE (reference sequence). This CDR3 reads CASSLAGGRAETQYF. The CDR3 DNA follows: TGTGCCAGCAGCTTGGCGGGGGGGAGGGCAGAGACCCAGTACTTC.

Only one count was recorded for this clone. The chain couples TRBV3-1 (or the pseudogene TRBV3-2) to TRBJ1-6; no clear D gene. CDR1 is LGHDT, CDR2 YNNKEL, per germline (reference sequence). With 2 bases removed from V and 5 bases from J, the gap between germline ends came to 7 bases. The CDR3 runs 14 residues. As DNA, the CDR3 is TGTGCCAGCAGCCAACAGACCAATAATTCACCCCTCCACTTT. It encodes CASSQQTNNSPLHF.

CDR3 loop: CASSLGGTGGSPLHF. CDR3 nucleotide sequence: TGTGCCAGCAGCTTAGGCGGGACAGGGGGCTCACCCCTCCACTTT. The chain combines TRBV7-6 with TRBJ1-6; 12 bases align to TRBD1. The CDR3 has 15 amino acids. CDR1 is SGHVS and CDR2 is FNYEAQ in the germline V gene. V trimming: 1 base; J trimming: 10 bases; junction bases outside the gene matches: 2.

The chain joins TRBV5-1 to TRBJ1-4; D unresolved. The germline gives CDR1 SGHRS, CDR2 YFSETQ. This CDR3 is built from 17 residues. With 0 bases removed from V and 8 bases from J, the gap between germline ends came to 20 bases. CDR3 sequence (DNA): TGCGCCAGCAGCTTGGGTCGAGAAGTCGCTTACGGCGAAAAACTGTTTTTT. Residues: CASSLGREVAYGEKLFF.

The chain joins TRBV6-5 to TRBJ1-5; D is uncertain. Germline assignment: CDR1 MNHEY and CDR2 SVGAGI. Between the trimmed V and J ends, which lost 6 bases and 2 bases, there was a span of 8 bases. The CDR3 sequence is 13 residues long. CDR3 nucleotides: TGTGCCAGCAGGGGTATCGGCAATCAGCCCCAGCATTTT. It codes for CASRGIGNQPQHF.

The chain is built from TRBV7-9 and TRBJ1-4; D may be TRBD1 (5 bases). The CDR3 is 13 residues long. The ends were cut back, 5 bases at V and 17 bases at J, with 21 bases in the middle. Germline-derived CDR1 and CDR2 are SEHNR and FQNEAQ (reference sequence). The CDR3 spells CASSDNWLGEAFF. DNA of the CDR3: TGTGCCAGCAGCGACAACTGGCTGGGGGAGGCTTTTTTT.

The rearrangement links TRBV10-3 to TRBJ2-1, with D tentatively TRBD2 (5 bases). The CDR3 length is 10 residues. The V end was cut by 4 bases, the J end by 13 bases, with 8 bases between. Per the germline V gene, CDR1 is ENHRY and CDR2 is SYGVKD. CDR3 protein: CAISGDYQFF. DNA of the CDR3: TGTGCCATCAGTGGTGACTATCAGTTCTTC.

The rearrangement links TRBV13 to TRBJ1-6; the D is unclear. Trimming shortened V by 7 bases and J by 8 bases, and 21 bases separated the two germline ends. The CDR3 covers 16 residues. Germline V gene sequence: CDR1 PRHDT, CDR2 FYEKMQ (reference sequence). DNA for the CDR3: TGTGCCAGCACCGAAAGGGCCGTCAGGTGGGATTCACCCCTCCACTTT. Translating gives CASTERAVRWDSPLHF.

The chain uses TRBV15 and TRBJ1-1, with D maybe TRBD1 (6 bases). Trimming cost V 2 bases and J 7 bases, with 11 bases left between them. The germline V gene encodes CDR1 LNHNV and CDR2 YYDKDF (reference sequence). The CDR3 is 13 amino acids. DNA of the CDR3: TGTGCCACCAGCAGACAGACAGGAGTTGAAGCTTTCTTT. Its translation is CATSRQTGVEAFF. Looking up the rest from reference TRBV15 and TRBJ1-1 gives the full variable domain: DAMVIQNPRYQVTQFGKPVTLSCSQTLNHNVMYWYQQKSSQAPKLLFHYYDKDFNNEADTPDNFQSRRPNTSFCFLDIRSPGLGDTAMYLCATSRQTGVEAFFGQGTRLTVV.

The chain joins TRBV6-2 or TRBV6-3 to TRBJ1-3; D uncertain. V dropped 0 bases and J dropped 3 bases, with 0 bases sitting between them. There are 12 residues in the CDR3. The germline gives CDR1 MNHEY, CDR2 SVGEGT. The CDR3 loop reads CASSYSGNTIYF. The CDR3 nucleotides read TGTGCCAGCAGTTACTCTGGAAACACCATATATTTT.

This chain links TRBV7-5 with TRBJ1-1; the table's D call, TRBD1, was not checked against the DNA. TRBV7-5 corresponds to a pseudogene. This CDR3 comprises 17 residues. The DNA for the CDR3 is TGTGTCAGAAGCCCAAGACCAAAAAAGTCGCCAGGCACTGAAGCTTTCTTT. Protein sequence: CVRSPRPKKSPGTEAFF.